Shown below are 15 T cell receptor beta chains from a single sample sequenced in a study of shared T cell receptors in the human thymus. Clones were read by immunoSEQ multiplex PCR, and TCRdb kept only the in-frame ones, dropping some. This sample yields some 660,000 clones, of which about 89% are seen a single time; 0.0094% belongs to the top ten. This sample also belongs to another study, concerning human thymus T cells.

Material: thymocytes. The receptors were gathered from a boy under two years old with a congenital heart defect.

The chain couples TRBV28 to TRBJ1-3; D unclear. The CDR3 has 16 residues. Germline V gene sequence: CDR1 MDHEN, CDR2 SYDVKM. Trimming took 0 bases from V and 1 from J, leaving 10 bases between them. The CDR3, as DNA: TGTGCCAGCAGTTTATGCGAGAGGGAATCTGGAAACACCATATATTTT. Its translation: CASSLCERESGNTIYF.

Only one count was recorded for this clone. The chain couples TRBV10-3 to TRBJ2-7; no firm D call. V shed 3 bases and J shed 2 bases, with 11 bases lying between them. This CDR3 has 14 amino acids. Per germline, CDR1 ENHRY and CDR2 SYGVKD. The CDR3, as DNA: TGTGCCATCAGTGAAGCCGACACCACCTACGAGCAGTACTTC. Its protein is CAISEADTTYEQYF.

V is TRBV19 and J is TRBJ1-5; D remains unclear. Germline V gene data show CDR1 as LNHDA and CDR2 as SQIVND (reference sequence). This CDR3 is 13 amino acids long. V dropped 1 base and J dropped 4 bases, with 5 bases sitting between them. The CDR3 loop is CASSIGENQPQHF. As DNA, the CDR3 is TGTGCCAGTAGTATAGGCGAAAATCAGCCCCAGCATTTT.

This clone came up a few times. This rearrangement joins TRBV4-3 to TRBJ1-1; no definite D call. CDR1 is LGHNA and CDR2 is YSLEER in the germline V gene. CDR3 length equals 11 residues. V lost 7 bases to trimming and J lost 1 base, with 4 bases between them. Written as DNA, the CDR3 is TGCGCCAGCATTAAGAACACTGAAGCTTTCTTT. Translated: CASIKNTEAFF.

The chain links TRBV12-5 to TRBJ2-2, with 12 bases fitting TRBD2. From germline, CDR1 is LGHNT and CDR2 FRNRAP. The CDR3 is 16 amino acids. The V and J ends lost 5 bases and 10 bases, in that order; junction bases with no gene match: 11. The CDR3: CASGVALAGGLKELFF. The CDR3 nucleotides are TGTGCTAGTGGTGTAGCACTAGCGGGAGGTCTTAAGGAGCTGTTTTTT.

V and J are TRBV7-9 and TRBJ2-1; 11 bases align to TRBD2. V lost 5 bases to trimming and J lost 4 bases; unmatched junction nucleotides: 10. CDR3 size: 17 residues. Germline V gives CDR1 SEHNR, CDR2 FQNEAQ (reference sequence). The CDR3 loop reads CASSPPYGTSGYNEQFF. CDR3 in DNA: TGTGCCAGCAGCCCCCCCTATGGGACTAGCGGTTACAATGAGCAGTTCTTC.

As DNA, the CDR3 is TGTGCCAGCAGCCAAGATGTACGAGTCTCACCCAATGAGCAGTTCTTC. This gives the protein CASSQDVRVSPNEQFF. The chain is built from TRBV14 and TRBJ2-1; D not certain. V was shortened by 0 bases and J by 6 bases, with 15 bases between the two germline ends. CDR1 and CDR2 (germline): SGHDN, FVKESK. The CDR3 is 16 residues long.

This chain connects TRBV28 to TRBJ2-2; TRBD2 might be the D (6 bases). Germline CDR1 is MDHEN and CDR2 is SYDVKM. The CDR3 has 17 amino acids. Trimming pared 2 bases from V and 5 bases from J, leaving 18 bases between. CDR3 residues: CASSLVEREPGTGELFF. The CDR3 DNA is TGTGCCAGCAGTTTAGTAGAACGGGAGCCGGGGACCGGGGAGCTGTTTTTT.

This chain links TRBV27 with TRBJ2-2, with D maybe TRBD2 (5 bases). Germline lookup yields CDR1 MNHEY and CDR2 SMNVEV (reference sequence). The ends were cut back, 0 bases at V and 0 bases at J, with 26 bases in the middle. The CDR3 is made up of 22 amino acids. The CDR3 bases are TGTGCCAGCAGTTTATCGAAGGGCAACAGAAATTCGGGATTCACGAACACCGGGGAGCTGTTTTTT. Translating it yields CASSLSKGNRNSGFTNTGELFF.

The gene calls are TRBV9 and TRBJ2-6; a possible D gene is TRBD1 (5 bases). The CDR3 spans 15 residues. Trimming took 3 bases from V and 4 from J, leaving 11 bases between them. Germline values: CDR1 SGDLS, CDR2 YYNGEE. DNA of the CDR3: TGTGCCAGCAGCGGCAGGGTGTCAGGGGCCAACGTCCTGACTTTC. Its translation: CASSGRVSGANVLTF.

The chain employs TRBV5-1 and TRBJ2-7; 11 bases are shared with TRBD2. Germline lookup yields CDR1 SGHRS and CDR2 YFSETQ. The CDR3 length is 14 residues. Trimming at V came to 2 bases and at J to 7 bases, leaving 5 bases not matched to a gene. The CDR3 region has the DNA TGCGCCAGCAGCTTACTAGCGGGAGTTAGAGAGCAGTACTTC. Translation gives CASSLLAGVREQYF. The variable domain in full, with the rest retrieved from reference TRBV5-1 and TRBJ2-7, is KAGVTQTPRYLIKTRGQQVTLSCSPISGHRSVSWYQQTPGQGLQFLFEYFSETQRNKGNFPGRFSGRQFSNSRSEMNVSTLELGDSALYLCASSLLAGVREQYFGPGTRLTVT.

The V call is TRBV7-3, the J call TRBJ1-2; D gene uncertain. CDR1 is SGHTA and CDR2 is FQGTGA in the germline V gene. This CDR3 contains 14 residues. V was shortened by 2 bases and J by 7 bases, with 14 bases between the two germline ends. Here the CDR3 DNA reads TGTGCCAGCAGCTTAGGGTCGGGGTCTGGTGGCTACACCTTC. This sequence encodes CASSLGSGSGGYTF. The full variable domain, in which reference TRBV7-3 and TRBJ1-2 provide the parts outside the CDR3, is GAGVSQTPSNKVTEKGKYVELRCDPISGHTALYWYRQSLGQGPEFLIYFQGTGAADDSGLPNDRFFAVRPEGSVSTLKIQRTERGDSAVYLCASSLGSGSGGYTFGSGTRLTVV.

This clone was seen a single time. CDR3 in DNA: TGTGCCAGCAGCTTGATTCTCCCGGTAGGGGATGGCTACACCTTC. Translating it yields CASSLILPVGDGYTF. The genes are TRBV5-8 and TRBJ1-2, with D maybe TRBD1 (5 bases). Trimming shortened V by 1 base and J by 6 bases, and 16 bases separated the two germline ends. The CDR3 contains 15 residues. Germline V lookup: CDR1 SGHTS, CDR2 YDEGEE.

This chain connects TRBV5-1 to TRBJ1-3, with D possibly being TRBD1 (6 bases). Looked up from germline, CDR1 is SGHRS and CDR2 is YFSETQ. This CDR3 has 16 amino acids. V lost 0 bases to trimming and J lost 3 bases, with 13 bases between them. CDR3: CASSLGGQARGNTIYF. The CDR3 coding sequence is TGCGCCAGCAGCTTGGGGGGACAAGCCCGTGGAAACACCATATATTTT.

This clone was seen just once. This chain links TRBV4-3 with TRBJ1-4; D uncertain. Germline lookup yields CDR1 LGHNA and CDR2 YSLEER. The CDR3 has 16 residues. V lost 0 bases and J lost 5, with 13 bases in between. The CDR3: CASSQDLSYFNEKLFF. CDR3 nucleotide sequence: TGCGCCAGCAGCCAAGACTTAAGTTACTTCAATGAAAAACTGTTTTTT.